Only a few counts were recorded for the clone carrying this T cell receptor (beta chain). The sample comes from a study of T-cell memory formation after mild COVID-19. TCR alpha and TCR beta cDNA libraries with sample barcodes and UMIs came from 5'RACE using constant-segment primers. TCRdb recomputed calls from the 5' RACE reads with MiXCR, one row per CDR3 protein. Here the sample spans 200,000 to 250,000 distinct CDR3 sequences, about 10% being singletons. V dropped 5 bases and J dropped 6 bases, with 22 bases sitting between them. Germline values: CDR1 SGHTA, CDR2 FQGNSA. This CDR3 contains 16 residues.

The V and J genes are TRBV7-2 and TRBJ1-1; maybe TRBD1 (6 bases). Material for sequencing was PBMCs or a T cell subset sorted from them (not recorded which). This clonotype originated in a man aged 18 to 30 who had mild COVID-19 (a few samples of this study predate the infection). Cell type and time point are not known. DNA for the CDR3: TGTGCCAGCAGCCGGGGGACACCCTTAGTGGGGGCTGAAGCTTTCTTT. Its translation: CASSRGTPLVGAEAFF.